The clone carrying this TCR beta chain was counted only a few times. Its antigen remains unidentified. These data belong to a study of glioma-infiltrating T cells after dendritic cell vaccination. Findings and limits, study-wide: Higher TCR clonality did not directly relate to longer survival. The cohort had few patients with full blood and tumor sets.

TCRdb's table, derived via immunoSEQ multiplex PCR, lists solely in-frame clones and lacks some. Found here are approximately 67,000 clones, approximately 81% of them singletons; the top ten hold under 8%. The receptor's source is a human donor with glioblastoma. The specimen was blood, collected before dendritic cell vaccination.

The CDR3 is CASSYEGNQPQHF. CDR3 DNA: TGTGCCAGCAGTTACGAGGGAAACCAGCCCCAGCATTTT. The V gene is TRBV6-6, the J gene TRBJ1-5; D is ambiguous. V lost 2 bases, J lost 7 bases, and 9 bases lay in between. The CDR3 extends over 13 amino acids. Germline loops: CDR1 MNHNY, CDR2 SVGAGI (reference sequence).